Each of the 21 T cell receptor beta chains below was sequenced from the same sample in a study of T cells in Graves' hyperthyroidism and ophthalmopathy. Authors of the study amplified TCR beta CDR3 regions from RNA transcripts. Carried out on the TCR CDR3, a first-round RT-PCR used the HTBI primer set. TCRdb independently ran MiXCR on the multiplex PCR reads; one entry per CDR3 protein. The table has more than 350,000 distinct CDR3 sequences, 14% to 15% seen once. Input material: blood. All receptors come from a woman in her 30s with Graves' hyperthyroidism.

As concerns this clonotype: This may be a read error: a much more frequent sequence differs by one nucleotide. The missing conserved phenylalanine or tryptophan at the end of this CDR3 makes a read error likely. V usage is TRBV2 and J usage is TRBJ2-5; D not certain. The V end lost 4 bases, the J end lost 7 bases, and 13 bases lay between the germline ends. The CDR3 has 13 amino acids. CDR1 SNHLY and CDR2 FYNNEI come from the germline V gene. CDR3 coding DNA: TGTGCCAGCAGTGGTCTGGTCTTCGGGACCCAGTACTAC. This codes for CASSGLVFGTQYY.

This clonotype was detected ten times or more. The V call is TRBV28, the J call TRBJ2-3, with 12 bases that match TRBD1. CDR3 length equals 17 residues. Trimming cost V 6 bases and J 0 bases; bases outside gene matches: 7. Germline CDR1 and CDR2: MDHEN and SYDVKM. CDR3 DNA sequence: TGTGCCAGCAGCCGGGACAGGGGGCCCGGTAGCACAGATACGCAGTATTTT. Its translation: CASSRDRGPGSTDTQYF.

In this sample, this clonotype turned up a few times. The chain links TRBV27 to TRBJ1-6; no definite D call. Germline V gives CDR1 MNHEY, CDR2 SMNVEV (reference sequence). V lost 3 bases and J lost 7, with 10 bases in between. This CDR3 spans 14 amino acids. CDR3 bases: TGTGCCAGCAGTTTTGGCAGCTCAAATTCACCCCTCCACTTT. This gives the protein CASSFGSSNSPLHF.

The gene calls are TRBV18 and TRBJ2-7, with 14 bases aligning to TRBD2. J lost 10 bases, V lost 3 bases, and 17 bases had no gene match. Germline loops: CDR1 KGHSH, CDR2 LQKENI. CDR3 length: 18 amino acids. CDR3 nucleotides: TGTGCCAGCTCACCGGGACTAGCGGGAGTGCAGGTGAAAGCCGAACAGTACTTC. Protein: CASSPGLAGVQVKAEQYF.

This sequence joins TRBV5-1 and TRBJ2-3; the match to TRBD2 covers 9 bases. Germline CDR1 reads SGHRS; CDR2 reads YFSETQ. This CDR3 region has 16 residues. The V gene end was trimmed by 7 bases and the J gene end by 1 base; junction bases not matched to a gene: 10. Here the CDR3 DNA reads TGCGCCAGCTCCGGGACTAGCAGCCGCGGCACAGATACGCAGTATTTT. This sequence encodes CASSGTSSRGTDTQYF.

This chain uses TRBV28 with TRBJ2-1, with 12 bases lining up with TRBD1. Germline trimming cut 6 bases from V and 4 bases from J; bases unmatched to any gene: 7. The CDR3 covers 16 residues. The germline V gene has CDR1 MDHEN and CDR2 SYDVKM. The CDR3: CASRGTGGRFYNEQFF. CDR3 sequence (DNA): TGTGCCAGCAGGGGGACAGGGGGCCGGTTTTACAATGAGCAGTTCTTC.

This clonotype was recorded many times. The J gene is TRBJ2-5, the V gene TRBV20-1, with TRBD1 matching over 10 bases. V was pared by 4 bases and J by 5 bases, with 10 bases of the junction left unmatched. This CDR3 contains 15 residues. Germline CDR1 reads DFQATT; CDR2 reads SNEGSKA (reference sequence). CDR3 nucleotide sequence: TGCAGTGCTACAGGACAGGGGGTGTTCCGGGAGACCCAGTACTTC. Its protein product is CSATGQGVFRETQYF.

This clonotype was observed many times. The V call is TRBV28, the J call TRBJ2-1, with D possibly being TRBD2 (6 bases). Germline V gene data show CDR1 as MDHEN and CDR2 as SYDVKM. V was trimmed by 5 bases and J by 7 bases, leaving 18 bases between them. The CDR3 has 15 residues. The CDR3 loop is CASSRRLVGENEQFF. Here the CDR3 DNA reads TGTGCCAGCAGTCGAAGACTAGTTGGGGAAAATGAGCAGTTCTTC.

CDR3 bases: TGTGCCAGCAGCTTAGGCGCTGGGACTAGCACAGATACGCAGTATTTT. Translated: CASSLGAGTSTDTQYF. The chain carries TRBV7-9 and TRBJ2-3; D is possibly TRBD2 (6 bases). Germline-derived CDR1 and CDR2 are SEHNR and FQNEAQ (reference sequence). The CDR3 consists of 16 residues. Trimming took 1 base from V and 0 from J, leaving 11 bases between them.

DNA for the CDR3: TGCGCCAGCAGCTCCTCTGACAGGGGGTCTGGAAACACCATATATTTT. Translation: CASSSSDRGSGNTIYF. This chain joins TRBV5-1 and TRBJ1-3, with 9 bases lining up with TRBD1. CDR1 SGHRS and CDR2 YFSETQ come from the germline V gene. There are 16 residues in the CDR3. J gave up 1 base and V 3 bases, and 5 bases lay outside the gene matches.

This clonotype was counted at least ten times. The J gene is TRBJ1-1, the V gene TRBV20-1; D perhaps matches TRBD1 (6 bases). Germline V gene data show CDR1 as DFQATT and CDR2 as SNEGSKA (reference sequence). CDR3 size: 16 residues. V lost 0 bases, J lost 8 bases, and 22 bases lay in between. In DNA form, the CDR3 reads TGCAGTGCTAGAGATCAAGGTGGGGGGGGCGCTGGGGAAGCTTTCTTT. Its protein product is CSARDQGGGGAGEAFF.

V is TRBV18 and J is TRBJ2-7; 10 bases line up with TRBD1. V lost 5 bases and J lost 3; bases outside the gene matches: 13. The CDR3 is 17 residues long. Germline V gene lookup returns CDR1 KGHSH and CDR2 LQKENI. CDR3: CASSTGTGEGPGYEQYF. Here the CDR3 DNA reads TGTGCCAGCTCAACCGGGACAGGGGAGGGTCCGGGCTACGAGCAGTACTTC. The full variable domain, its missing parts supplied by reference TRBV18 and TRBJ2-7, is NAGVMQNPRHLVRRRGQEARLRCSPMKGHSHVYWYRQLPEEGLKFMVYLQKENIIDESGMPKERFSAEFPKEGPSILRIQQVVRGDSAAYFCASSTGTGEGPGYEQYFGPGTRLTVT.

The chain links TRBV13 to TRBJ2-1; 11 nucleotides align to TRBD2. The CDR3 extends over 18 amino acids. CDR1 is PRHDT and CDR2 is FYEKMQ in the germline V gene (reference sequence). The trim removed 5 bases at V and 5 bases at J, leaving 14 bases unmatched. This CDR3 is CASSATGVASGRNNEQFF. CDR3 in DNA: TGTGCCAGCAGCGCCACAGGGGTGGCTAGCGGGAGGAACAATGAGCAGTTCTTC.

This clonotype has a count of ten or more. The rearrangement uses TRBV5-1 and TRBJ2-7, with D perhaps matching TRBD1 or TRBD2 (5 bases each). The germline CDR1 and CDR2 sequences are SGHRS and YFSETQ. The CDR3 has 13 amino acids. V lost 4 bases and J lost 7, with 15 bases in between. The CDR3 loop is CASSQSRDEEQYF. In DNA, the CDR3 is TGCGCCAGCAGCCAGTCCCGGGACGAGGAGCAGTACTTC.

The V call is TRBV12-3 or TRBV12-4, the J call TRBJ2-2; D not resolved. V lost 2 bases and J 15 bases, leaving 13 bases between the germline ends. The CDR3 has 12 residues. Here the CDR3 reads CASSLNTLSMFF. DNA of the CDR3: TGTGCCAGCAGTTTAAATACCCTCAGCATGTTTTTT.

Note on this clonotype: A much larger clone differs from this one at a single base, so this may be a read error. The V gene is TRBV11-2, the J gene TRBJ2-7; weak D call: TRBD1 (5 bases). Per the germline V gene, CDR1 is SGHAT and CDR2 is FQNNGV. The CDR3 length is 13 residues. CDR3 in amino acids: CASSLLQGYGQYF. The CDR3 region has the DNA TGTGCCAGCAGCTTACTCCAGGGCTACGGGCAGTACTTC.

This clonotype was counted ten times or more. J is TRBJ1-6 and V is TRBV3-1; no firm D call. Germline CDR1 LGHDT, CDR2 YNNKEL (reference sequence). The CDR3 runs to 15 residues. Trimming stripped 6 bases from V and 9 bases from J, with 18 bases between. The CDR3 DNA sequence: TGTGCCAGCAGTCCACAACGCGGAGGATCTTCACCCCTCCACTTT. Residues: CASSPQRGGSSPLHF.

V is TRBV15 and J is TRBJ2-6, with D possibly TRBD1 on 6 matching bases. V lost 3 bases, J lost 0 bases, and 21 bases lay in between. Per germline, CDR1 LNHNV and CDR2 YYDKDF (reference sequence). CDR3 length: 20 amino acids. This CDR3 is CATSSPSWGPRRSGANVLTF. The CDR3 bases are TGTGCCACCAGCAGCCCCTCGTGGGGGCCGCGTCGCTCTGGGGCCAACGTCCTGACTTTC.

In its sample, this clonotype was seen many times. The rearrangement joins TRBV28 to TRBJ2-5; 7 nucleotides line up with TRBD1. This CDR3 contains 13 residues. Germline V gene data show CDR1 as MDHEN and CDR2 as SYDVKM. J lost 5 bases, V lost 8 bases, and 8 bases had no gene match. CDR3 loop: CASGLTGRETQYF. In DNA, the CDR3 is TGTGCCAGCGGGCTGACAGGGCGGGAGACCCAGTACTTC.

This clonotype was observed many times. This rearrangement joins TRBV27 to TRBJ2-7; a possible D gene is TRBD2 (6 bases). Germline V gene data show CDR1 as MNHEY and CDR2 as SMNVEV (reference sequence). The V end lost 8 bases, the J end lost 3 bases, and 14 bases lay between the germline ends. This CDR3 comprises 13 residues. CDR3 region: CASGVAAHYEQYF. The DNA of the CDR3 is TGTGCCAGCGGAGTAGCGGCGCACTACGAGCAGTACTTC.

This clonotype has ten or more counts. The chain recombines TRBV7-2 with TRBJ2-3, with TRBD2 identical over 8 bases. The V and J ends lost 5 bases and 3 bases, in that order; junction bases with no gene match: 4. This CDR3 has 14 amino acids. Germline CDR1 SGHTA, CDR2 FQGNSA. This CDR3 is CASSPGTRTDTQYF. The CDR3 DNA sequence: TGTGCCAGCAGCCCCGGGACTAGGACAGATACGCAGTATTTT.